This T cell receptor (beta chain) was profiled in a study of response to subunit inactivated influenza vaccine. CDR3 size: 15 residues. Germline lookup yields CDR1 MDHEN and CDR2 SYDVKM. With 2 bases removed from V and 4 bases from J, the gap between germline ends came to 15 bases. Via MiXCR, TCRdb re-called the RT-PCR reads, giving one row per CDR3 protein. This repertoire shows hundreds of thousands of distinct CDR3 sequences, approximately 10% found once; its top ten account for 8% to 13%. These same records also appear under a second study, on T cells expressing NK-cell markers. This second report adds: Synthesis of TCR beta cDNA relied on 5'RACE template switching carrying UMIs. Sorted T-cell subsets CD3+CD56+NKG2C+, CD3+CD56+NKG2C- and CD3+CD56-NKG2C+ were TCR beta-sequenced. There were seven HCMV-seropositive donors and one seronegative donor among the eight sequenced. The CD3+CD56-NKG2C+ fraction of a handful of donors was also led by these clonotypes.

This receptor was obtained from a man aged 45 to 65 who received an inactivated influenza vaccine. The rearrangement links TRBV28 to TRBJ2-7; D possibly corresponds to TRBD1 (6 bases). Sequenced material: PBMCs from blood, taken on the day of vaccination. The CDR3 DNA reads TGTGCCAGCAGTTTAATACGTGGGACACATTACGAGCAGTACTTC. Its translation: CASSLIRGTHYEQYF.